This T cell receptor (beta chain) was profiled in a study of T cell responses to AZD1222 COVID-19 vaccine. General study results and limits: Clonal diversity may have been underestimated in mostly white British donors. Repertoires were obtained only post-peak T cell response. Two AZD1222 administrations were followed by greater Spike-specific TCR breadth and depth.

Unmatched junction bases numbered 4, after V lost 3 bases and J lost 8 bases. Germline V gene sequence: CDR1 MNHEY, CDR2 SVGAGI. The CDR3 length is 14 residues. Measured with immunoSEQ multiplex PCR; TCRdb has only the in-frame clones, and not every one. The sample yields 70,000 to 80,000 clones, around 81% seen once. A remark on this clone: Its specificity is unknown.

This TCR came from an adult who received the AZD1222 COVID-19 vaccine. Sequenced material: peripheral blood, taken 28 days after the second AZD1222 dose. This chain joins TRBV6-5 and TRBJ1-6; 7 bases are a match to TRBD1. CDR3 nucleotides: TGTGCCAGCAGTTATGGAGGGGGCGATTCACCCCTCCACTTT. Its translation: CASSYGGGDSPLHF.